The next 29 T cell receptor beta chains were all read from a single sample in a study. One entry per CDR3 protein, called by TCRdb with MiXCR from the 5' RACE reads. The sample lists 35,000 to 50,000 distinct CDR3 sequences, roughly a fifth occurring once. The sorted Tregs were CD4+CD25+CD127-/low cells. Specimen: Tregs sorted from a lymph node. The receptors were sampled from a female donor with breast cancer.

This clonotype came up many times. V and J are TRBV11-1 and TRBJ2-7; 11 bases agree with TRBD2. V was pared by 5 bases and J by 1 base, with 4 bases of the junction left unmatched. The CDR3 length is 15 residues. The germline V gene encodes CDR1 SGHAT and CDR2 FQDESV (reference sequence). The CDR3: CASSLLAGDSYEQYF. The CDR3 coding sequence is TGTGCCAGCAGCCTACTAGCGGGGGATTCCTACGAGCAGTACTTC.

The J gene is TRBJ1-1, the V gene TRBV2; D perhaps matches TRBD1 (6 bases). With 6 bases removed from V and 8 bases from J, the gap between germline ends came to 13 bases. Per the germline V gene, CDR1 is SNHLY and CDR2 is FYNNEI. This CDR3 spans 12 amino acids. CDR3 coding DNA: TGTGCCAGCAGCCAGGACAGTCTCGAAGCTTTCTTT. Translating gives CASSQDSLEAFF.

In its sample, this clonotype was seen many times. The chain links TRBV27 to TRBJ2-7, with TRBD1 matching over 7 bases. J was trimmed by 2 bases and V by 6 bases; bases with no gene match: 7. The CDR3 consists of 14 residues. Germline values: CDR1 MNHEY, CDR2 SMNVEV (reference sequence). The CDR3 here is CASSVRGPTYEQYF. DNA for the CDR3: TGTGCCAGCAGCGTGAGGGGGCCCACCTACGAGCAGTACTTC.

This clonotype has a single count. A read error may be the cause here, since a much bigger clone is one base away. The chain employs TRBV9 and TRBJ1-2, with 7 bases fitting TRBD1. The germline gives CDR1 SGDLS, CDR2 YYNGEE. The CDR3 covers 15 residues. The CDR3 DNA sequence: TGTGCCAGCAGCGTCGACAGGGATTTTGACTATGGCAACACCTTC. This gives the protein CASSVDRDFDYGNTF.

This clonotype was counted only a few times. The chain is built from TRBV12-3 or TRBV12-4 and TRBJ2-1; TRBD2 matches at 13 bases. The CDR3 totals 16 residues. Unmatched junction bases numbered 10, after V lost 6 bases and J lost 8 bases. The CDR3 nucleotides read TGTGCCAGCAGACGGACTAGCGGGAGTAGGATGGATGAGCAGTTCTTC. Encoded protein: CASRRTSGSRMDEQFF.

V usage is TRBV7-9 and J usage is TRBJ1-1; possible D gene TRBD1, 5 bases. Germline-derived CDR1 and CDR2 are SEHNR and FQNEAQ (reference sequence). The CDR3 sequence is 16 residues long. The ends were cut back, 2 bases at V and 0 bases at J, with 13 bases in the middle. The CDR3 is CASSLLRGSLNTEAFF. DNA for the CDR3: TGTGCCAGCAGCTTATTGCGGGGCAGCCTGAACACTGAAGCTTTCTTT.

This clonotype was observed many times. V and J are TRBV9 and TRBJ2-3; 8 bases agree with TRBD1. The germline V gene has CDR1 SGDLS and CDR2 YYNGEE. This CDR3 is 15 amino acids long. Trimming at V came to 2 bases and at J to 0 bases, leaving 2 bases not matched to a gene. CDR3: CASSVDRESTDTQYF. The CDR3 DNA sequence: TGTGCCAGCAGCGTGGACAGGGAAAGCACAGATACGCAGTATTTT.

This chain joins TRBV6-1 and TRBJ2-7; 10 nucleotides align to TRBD1. From germline, CDR1 is MNHNS and CDR2 SASEGT. Unmatched junction bases numbered 11, after V lost 3 bases and J lost 6 bases. The CDR3 length is 16 residues. CDR3 sequence: CASSDLQSGTGVEQYF. The CDR3 nucleotides are TGTGCCAGCAGTGACTTGCAGAGCGGGACAGGGGTCGAGCAGTACTTC.

The gene calls are TRBV15 and TRBJ2-4, with 7 nucleotides matching TRBD1. CDR1 is LNHNV, CDR2 YYDKDF, per germline (reference sequence). V lost 4 bases and J lost 4; bases outside the gene matches: 4. The CDR3 is 14 amino acids. CDR3 bases: TGTGCCACCAGCACACCGGGACAGAAAAACATTCAGTACTTC. Translated: CATSTPGQKNIQYF.

This clonotype was seen a few times. The chain combines TRBV6-1 with TRBJ1-1; D is ambiguous. Deletions cut 8 bases from V and 0 bases from J, with 10 bases between. CDR3 length: 13 amino acids. Germline loops: CDR1 MNHNS, CDR2 SASEGT. The CDR3 loop is CASVRRMNTEAFF. The DNA of the CDR3 is TGTGCCAGCGTCCGGAGAATGAACACTGAAGCTTTCTTT.

This clonotype was detected a few times. V and J are TRBV7-8 and TRBJ1-1, with D tentatively TRBD1 (5 bases). The V end was cut by 6 bases, the J end by 2 bases, with 10 bases between. CDR3 length equals 13 residues. Looked up from germline, CDR1 is SGHVS and CDR2 is FQNEAQ. The CDR3 DNA sequence: TGTGCCAGCAGTCCGGACATCAACACTGAAGCTTTCTTT. It translates to CASSPDINTEAFF.

The J gene is TRBJ1-2, the V gene TRBV6-5; 7 bases are shared with TRBD1. V lost 4 bases and J lost 8; bases outside the gene matches: 4. Germline V gene data show CDR1 as MNHEY and CDR2 as SVGAGI. The CDR3 spans 12 residues. CDR3 residues: CASSLTGNGYTF. DNA for the CDR3: TGTGCCAGCAGTTTGACAGGGAACGGCTACACCTTC.

The chain recombines TRBV18 with TRBJ2-1; tentatively, D is TRBD1 (5 bases). This CDR3 has 14 residues. Germline CDR1 is KGHSH and CDR2 is LQKENI. V was trimmed by 3 bases and J by 10 bases, leaving 16 bases between them. This chain's CDR3 is CASSPRAGYGEQFF. The CDR3 nucleotides are TGTGCCAGCTCACCTCGCGCAGGGTACGGGGAGCAGTTCTTC.

This chain joins TRBV6-5 and TRBJ1-5; the D is unclear. This CDR3 contains 14 residues. The germline CDR1 and CDR2 sequences are MNHEY and SVGAGI. The ends were cut back, 5 bases at V and 6 bases at J, with 14 bases in the middle. CDR3 sequence: CASSGGSGGQPQHF. The CDR3 DNA sequence: TGTGCCAGCAGTGGAGGTTCGGGTGGTCAGCCCCAGCATTTT.

To note about this clonotype: A read error may be the cause here, since a much bigger clone is one base away. V usage is TRBV4-2 and J usage is TRBJ2-7, with 9 bases aligning to TRBD1. The CDR3 has 14 residues. Germline values: CDR1 LGHNA, CDR2 YNFKEQ. The chain's CDR3 is CTSSRGTGRIEQYF. The CDR3 nucleotides read TGTACCAGCAGCCGCGGGACAGGGAGAATCGAGCAGTACTTC.

In its sample, this clonotype was seen a few times. The gene calls are TRBV7-2 and TRBJ2-1, with D perhaps TRBD2 (5 bases). V shed 3 bases and J shed 2 bases, with 11 bases lying between them. CDR1 and CDR2 from the germline V gene are SGHTA and FQGNSA. CDR3 length: 15 residues. The chain's CDR3 is CASSFGIRTYNEQFF. DNA of the CDR3: TGTGCCAGCAGCTTCGGGATACGAACCTACAATGAGCAGTTCTTC.

With respect to this clonotype: The junction departs from the called germline gene at one end, perhaps through a read error. The chain joins TRBV7-8 to TRBJ2-3; D is ambiguous. CDR1 SGHVS and CDR2 FQNEAQ come from the germline V gene. This CDR3 is built from 12 residues. The CDR3 reads CASSLDGDAQYF. CDR3 nucleotide sequence: TGTGCCAGCAGCTTAGATGGAGATGCGCAGTATTTT.

On this clonotype: A much larger clonotype is one base distant, so this may be a read error. The missing conserved phenylalanine or tryptophan at the end of this CDR3 makes a read error likely. The chain joins TRBV27 to TRBJ2-5; 8 nucleotides line up with TRBD2. Germline-derived CDR1 and CDR2 are MNHEY and SMNVEV (reference sequence). CDR3 length equals 17 residues. With 7 bases clipped from V and 2 bases from J, the junction kept 15 bases outside the gene matches. DNA for the CDR3: TGTGCCAGCATCCCCACGGGCACTAGCGGATATCAAGAGACCCAGTACTCC. The encoded protein is CASIPTGTSGYQETQYS.

This clonotype occurred a few times. The chain is built from TRBV5-1 and TRBJ2-3, with 7 positions matching TRBD1. Germline lookup yields CDR1 SGHRS and CDR2 YFSETQ. J gave up 0 bases and V 4 bases, and 5 bases lay outside the gene matches. This CDR3 is built from 15 residues. The CDR3 reads CASSTRQGSTDTQYF. CDR3 in DNA: TGCGCCAGCAGCACCCGACAGGGAAGCACAGATACGCAGTATTTT. Drawing the rest from reference TRBV5-1 and TRBJ2-3, the complete variable domain is KAGVTQTPRYLIKTRGQQVTLSCSPISGHRSVSWYQQTPGQGLQFLFEYFSETQRNKGNFPGRFSGRQFSNSRSEMNVSTLELGDSALYLCASSTRQGSTDTQYFGPGTRLTVL.

J is TRBJ1-2 and V is TRBV28; tentative D call: TRBD1 (5 bases). V was cut by 9 bases and J by 6 bases, with 17 bases left in between. Germline V gene data show CDR1 as MDHEN and CDR2 as SYDVKM. CDR3 length: 13 residues. CDR3 in amino acids: CASKTGTSDGYTF. CDR3 DNA sequence: TGTGCCAGTAAAACCGGGACTAGCGATGGCTACACCTTC.

The chain links TRBV30 to TRBJ2-1; D not certain. This CDR3 has 14 residues. The V end lost 4 bases, the J end lost 0 bases, and 10 bases lay between the germline ends. Per the germline V gene, CDR1 is GTSNPN and CDR2 is SVGIG (reference sequence). The CDR3 loop reads CAWTDGSSYNEQFF. CDR3 DNA sequence: TGTGCCTGGACGGACGGTAGCTCCTACAATGAGCAGTTCTTC. Combining the CDR3 with reference TRBV30 and TRBJ2-1 gives the whole variable domain SQTIHQWPATLVQPVGSPLSLECTVEGTSNPNLYWYRQAAGRGLQLLFYSVGIGQISSEVPQNLSASRPQDRQFILSSKKLLLSDSGFYLCAWTDGSSYNEQFFGPGTRLTVL.

In its sample, this clonotype was seen many times. The chain employs TRBV4-3 and TRBJ2-7; 10 positions agree with TRBD1. Germline loops: CDR1 LGHNA, CDR2 YSLEER. Unmatched junction bases numbered 6, after V lost 0 bases and J lost 4 bases. This CDR3 has 16 residues. DNA for the CDR3: TGCGCCAGCAGCCAAGATCTTGGGACAGGGGTTTACGAGCAGTACTTC. Translating it yields CASSQDLGTGVYEQYF.

This clonotype was counted ten times or more. The CDR3 reads CASSFKGGAGVTYNEQFF. CDR3 nucleotides: TGTGCCAGCAGCTTTAAAGGGGGAGCGGGAGTCACCTACAATGAGCAGTTCTTC. J is TRBJ2-1 and V is TRBV5-5, with 8 positions matching TRBD2. The junction had 12 bases not matched to a gene; V was cut back by 2 bases and J by 2 bases. CDR1 SGHKS and CDR2 YYEKEE come from the germline V gene (reference sequence). The CDR3 contains 18 residues.

This clonotype was counted only a few times. J is TRBJ2-4 and V is TRBV6-6, with D perhaps given as TRBD1 or TRBD2 (5 bases each). The V end was cut by 6 bases, the J end by 5 bases, with 11 bases between. There are 13 residues in the CDR3. Germline values: CDR1 MNHNY, CDR2 SVGAGI (reference sequence). As DNA, the CDR3 is TGTGCCAGCAGCCCCGGGGCAGAAAACATTCAGTACTTC. It specifies CASSPGAENIQYF.

In this sample, this clonotype turned up a few times. V gene TRBV6-5 combines with J gene TRBJ2-1; 8 nucleotides match TRBD1. Germline V gene data show CDR1 as MNHEY and CDR2 as SVGAGI. The CDR3 sequence is 15 residues long. V dropped 2 bases and J dropped 7; count of bases not matched to a gene: 7. CDR3 in amino acids: CASSYPTGGRNEQFF. As DNA, the CDR3 is TGTGCCAGCAGTTACCCCACAGGGGGGAGGAATGAGCAGTTCTTC.

This sequence joins TRBV6-5 and TRBJ2-1, with TRBD2 matching over 7 bases. CDR1 is MNHEY, CDR2 SVGAGI, per germline. The CDR3 consists of 17 residues. The V and J ends lost 5 bases and 0 bases, in that order; junction bases with no gene match: 10. This chain's CDR3 is CASSPAGGGSSYNEQFF. The CDR3 nucleotides read TGTGCCAGCAGTCCAGCCGGGGGAGGGAGCTCCTACAATGAGCAGTTCTTC.

The V and J genes are TRBV5-6 and TRBJ2-5; no definite D call. V was trimmed by 6 bases and J by 0 bases, leaving 9 bases between them. The CDR3 spans 13 residues. Germline V gene lookup returns CDR1 SGHDT and CDR2 YYEEEE. CDR3 bases: TGTGCCAGCACGAAACTTAACCAAGAGACCCAGTACTTC. Translating gives CASTKLNQETQYF.

A remark on this clonotype: This may arise from a read error, as a much more abundant clone is one base away. V is TRBV20-1 and J is TRBJ2-7; no definite D call. CDR1 is DFQATT, CDR2 SNEGSKA, per germline (reference sequence). This CDR3 has 13 residues. DNA for the CDR3: TGCAGTGCTAGAGGACCAACCCAGTACGTGCAGTACTTC. Protein product: CSARGPTQYVQYF.

This clonotype was counted only a few times. J is TRBJ2-7 and V is TRBV4-2; 11 bases fit TRBD2. V dropped 2 bases and J dropped 4; count of bases not matched to a gene: 1. Germline CDR1 LGHNA, CDR2 YNFKEQ. This CDR3 is built from 14 residues. For the CDR3, the DNA is TGTGCCAGCAGCCAACGGACTAGCGGGTACGAGCAGTACTTC. Translating gives CASSQRTSGYEQYF.